Following are 21 T cell receptor beta chains from one sample sequenced in a study of blood T cell repertoires in COVID-19. Some clones are missing from TCRdb's copy, which holds only in-frame ones; the method was immunoSEQ multiplex PCR. There are about 300,000 clones in the sample; more than 70% occur only once, and about 1.2% lies in the top ten. The sequenced sample consisted of peripheral blood. The origin of the receptors is a woman in her forties or fifties with acute or convalescent COVID-19.

The chain carries TRBV5-6 and TRBJ1-2; D gene uncertain. The CDR3 is 14 amino acids. V was shortened by 0 bases and J by 8 bases, with 14 bases between the two germline ends. CDR1 is SGHDT, CDR2 YYEEEE, per germline. The CDR3 region has the DNA TGTGCCAGCAGCTTGGTTGTCAAAACGGAGGGCTACACCTTC. The encoded protein is CASSLVVKTEGYTF.

This clone was counted a single time. This chain joins TRBV5-8 and TRBJ1-5, with D possibly matching TRBD1 (6 bases). The CDR3 has 13 residues. The V end was cut by 0 bases, the J end by 16 bases, with 17 bases between. Germline CDR1 is SGHTS and CDR2 is YDEGEE. This chain's CDR3 is CASSLVRQVLEHF. CDR3 coding DNA: TGTGCCAGCAGCTTGGTGAGACAGGTCTTGGAACATTTT.

The chain couples TRBV19 to TRBJ1-1, with D tentatively TRBD1 (5 bases). This CDR3 spans 11 amino acids. Germline CDR1 is LNHDA and CDR2 is SQIVND (reference sequence). Trimming removed 8 bases from V and 4 bases from J, with 8 bases in between. In nucleotides, the CDR3 is TGTGCCAGTGCTGGGGCCACTGAAGCTTTCTTT. Translation gives CASAGATEAFF. Using reference TRBV19 and TRBJ1-1 for the parts outside the CDR3, the full variable domain is DGGITQSPKYLFRKEGQNVTLSCEQNLNHDAMYWYRQDPGQGLRLIYYSQIVNDFQKGDIAEGYSVSREKKESFPLTVTSAQKNPTAFYLCASAGATEAFFGQGTRLTVV.

This chain uses TRBV29-1 with TRBJ1-5; D uncertain. Germline loops: CDR1 SQVTM, CDR2 ANQGSEA. Deletions cut 6 bases from V and 1 base from J, with 13 bases between. This CDR3 region has 14 residues. CDR3 sequence: CSVRAGGSNQPQHF. Here the CDR3 DNA reads TGCAGCGTGAGGGCCGGAGGGAGCAATCAGCCCCAGCATTTT.

V and J are TRBV6-5 and TRBJ2-3; 12 nucleotides line up with TRBD1. Losses at the gene ends were 6 bases for V and 7 bases for J; bases not matched to a gene: 8. The germline V gene has CDR1 MNHEY and CDR2 SVGAGI. The CDR3 is 15 residues long. CDR3 sequence: CASRGRGQGAYTQYF. CDR3 in DNA: TGTGCCAGCAGGGGGAGGGGACAGGGGGCATATACGCAGTATTTT.

This clone was seen a single time. The chain carries TRBV6-5 and TRBJ2-3; 8 bases map to TRBD1. Germline values: CDR1 MNHEY, CDR2 SVGAGI. The V segment lost 6 bases and the J segment 2 bases; nucleotides outside the gene matches: 4. CDR3 length: 14 residues. CDR3 in DNA: TGTGCCAGCAGGTGGACAGGGAACACAGATACGCAGTATTTT. This encodes CASRWTGNTDTQYF.

A note on this clone: The same CDR3 can be traced to other DNA sequences in this sample. The gene calls are TRBV6-5 and TRBJ1-3; D is undetermined. V was cut by 6 bases and J by 1 base, with 7 bases left in between. The CDR3 has 13 residues. The germline CDR1 and CDR2 sequences are MNHEY and SVGAGI. The CDR3 spells CASSPYSGNTIYF. The CDR3 nucleotides read TGTGCCAGCAGCCCCTATTCTGGAAACACCATATATTTT.

V gene TRBV6-4 combines with J gene TRBJ1-2, with 9 positions matching TRBD1. The CDR3 runs to 15 residues. Per the germline V gene, CDR1 is MRHNA and CDR2 is SNTAGT. The V gene end was trimmed by 5 bases and the J gene end by 3 bases; junction bases not matched to a gene: 7. The CDR3 protein is CASSPRTGADYGYTF. For the CDR3, the DNA is TGTGCCAGCAGTCCCCGGACAGGGGCAGACTATGGCTACACCTTC.

The genes are TRBV2 and TRBJ1-5, with unresolved D. The CDR3 has 14 amino acids. The V end lost 0 bases, the J end lost 6 bases, and 9 bases lay between the germline ends. Germline V gene sequence: CDR1 SNHLY, CDR2 FYNNEI. Here the CDR3 DNA reads TGTGCCAGCAGTGAAGCCCAGTTTGGTCAGCCCCAGCATTTT. Its translation is CASSEAQFGQPQHF.

The J gene is TRBJ2-1, the V gene TRBV4-2; TRBD1 might be the D (6 bases). CDR1 and CDR2 from the germline V gene are LGHNA and YNFKEQ. Trimming took 0 bases from V and 5 from J, leaving 20 bases between them. There are 18 residues in the CDR3. CDR3 sequence reads: CASSQDLGARGLNNEQFF. The CDR3 DNA is TGTGCCAGCAGCCAAGATCTGGGTGCCAGGGGATTAAACAATGAGCAGTTCTTC.

The J gene is TRBJ2-1, the V gene TRBV11-2; TRBD2 matches 7 bases. Germline CDR1 SGHAT, CDR2 FQNNGV. With V trimmed by 1 base and J by 0 bases, 9 bases remained unmatched. The CDR3 consists of 18 residues. The CDR3 DNA reads as TGTGCCAGCAGCTTAGTCGGAGGGGCTAGCGGCTCCTACAATGAGCAGTTCTTC. Its translation: CASSLVGGASGSYNEQFF.

This clone has a single count. The genes are TRBV2 and TRBJ2-3; 11 nucleotides line up with TRBD2. Germline V gene sequence: CDR1 SNHLY, CDR2 FYNNEI. J was trimmed by 5 bases and V by 7 bases; bases with no gene match: 2. The length of the CDR3 is 13 residues. CDR3 in DNA: TGTGCCAGCATTGGACTAGCGGGAGATACGCAGTATTTT. Its translation is CASIGLAGDTQYF.

The gene calls are TRBV5-6 and TRBJ2-7, with 10 bases identical to TRBD1. Germline assignment: CDR1 SGHDT and CDR2 YYEEEE. V dropped 4 bases and J dropped 3; count of bases not matched to a gene: 7. The CDR3 extends over 15 amino acids. CDR3 sequence: CASSPTGGSGYEQYF. CDR3 coding DNA: TGTGCCAGCAGCCCGACAGGGGGCAGTGGCTACGAGCAGTACTTC. The entire variable domain, with the rest obtained from reference TRBV5-6 and TRBJ2-7, is as follows: DAGVTQSPTHLIKTRGQQVTLRCSPKSGHDTVSWYQQALGQGPQFIFQYYEEEERQRGNFPDRFSGHQFPNYSSELNVNALLLGDSALYLCASSPTGGSGYEQYFGPGTRLTVT.

V gene TRBV2 combines with J gene TRBJ1-1; D gene ambiguous. The ends were cut back, 6 bases at V and 1 base at J, with 15 bases in the middle. Germline CDR1 is SNHLY and CDR2 is FYNNEI. The CDR3 is made up of 15 amino acids. The CDR3 spells CASRRSDGGNTEAFF. For the CDR3, the DNA is TGTGCCAGCAGGAGATCCGACGGAGGGAACACTGAAGCTTTCTTT.

The rearrangement uses TRBV12-5 and TRBJ1-1; TRBD1 might be the D (5 bases). The V gene lost 7 bases and the J gene lost 4 bases, with 19 bases spanning the gap. CDR3 length: 15 amino acids. Germline values: CDR1 LGHNT, CDR2 FRNRAP. The CDR3 region has the DNA TGTGCTAGTGCCCGGACACCAGGGTATTCCACTGAAGCTTTCTTT. Translated: CASARTPGYSTEAFF.

This clone was observed a handful of times. The V and J genes are TRBV6-5 and TRBJ2-7; TRBD2 matches 10 bases. The germline V gene has CDR1 MNHEY and CDR2 SVGAGI. The CDR3 totals 15 residues. V lost 6 bases to trimming and J lost 5 bases; unmatched junction nucleotides: 10. CDR3 sequence: CASRPSSGSNNEQYF. Here the CDR3 DNA reads TGTGCCAGCAGGCCTTCTAGCGGGAGTAATAACGAGCAGTACTTC.

In this sample, this clone turned up a few times. The V call is TRBV5-6, the J call TRBJ2-7; D is perhaps TRBD1 (6 bases). V shed 5 bases and J shed 3 bases, with 21 bases lying between them. This CDR3 contains 16 residues. Germline V lookup: CDR1 SGHDT, CDR2 YYEEEE. The CDR3 here is CASSPTRTAGSYEQYF. CDR3 DNA sequence: TGTGCCAGCAGTCCGACGAGGACAGCAGGGAGCTACGAGCAGTACTTC.

The V call is TRBV3-1 (or the pseudogene TRBV3-2), the J call TRBJ1-2, with 8 bases matching TRBD1. The CDR3 contains 14 residues. V was clipped by 0 bases and J by 12 bases; unmatched bases: 9. Per the germline V gene, CDR1 is LGHDT and CDR2 is YNNKEL (reference sequence). CDR3 protein: CASSQDGTGFIDTF. CDR3 bases: TGTGCCAGCAGCCAAGATGGGACAGGATTCATTGACACCTTC.

This chain uses TRBV7-2 with TRBJ2-3; 10 bases are a match to TRBD1. CDR3 size: 14 residues. Trimming took 5 bases from V and 3 from J; bases not matched to a gene: 2. From germline, CDR1 is SGHTA and CDR2 FQGNSA. CDR3 sequence reads: CASSRDRGTDTQYF. The CDR3 bases are TGTGCCAGCAGCCGGGACAGGGGAACAGATACGCAGTATTTT.

This CDR3 is CALGDSLTYGYTF. The CDR3, as DNA: TGTGCCTTGGGGGACAGTCTGACCTATGGCTACACCTTC. The chain combines TRBV5-4 with TRBJ1-2; 7 positions agree with TRBD1. The CDR3 runs 13 residues. V shed 10 bases, J shed 4 bases, and the junction held 10 bases outside the gene matches. CDR1 and CDR2 from the germline V gene are SGHNT and YYREEE (reference sequence).

This clone was seen once. This chain uses TRBV5-4 with TRBJ1-5, with 7 bases matching TRBD1. With V trimmed by 3 bases and J by 5 bases, 2 bases remained unmatched. The germline CDR1 and CDR2 sequences are SGHNT and YYREEE (reference sequence). There are 13 residues in the CDR3. The CDR3 bases are TGTGCCAGCAGCTATGGACAGGATCAGCCCCAGCATTTT. Amino acids: CASSYGQDQPQHF.